This entry lists 20 T cell receptor beta chains sequenced from one sample in a study of control samples from healthy donors and cancer patients. Assay: immunoSEQ multiplex PCR; the TCRdb copy retains only in-frame clones and omits some. Here the sample spans about 94,000 clones, about 88% being singletons. Source material: blood. The receptors here all came from a woman between 50 and 59 years old in good health.

The chain employs TRBV5-4 and TRBJ2-1; the match to TRBD2 covers 12 bases. V shed 0 bases and J 6 bases; nucleotides not matched to a gene: 7. The germline CDR1 and CDR2 sequences are SGHNT and YYREEE (reference sequence). This CDR3 has 17 amino acids. CDR3 coding DNA: TGTGCCAGCAGCTTGGGGGTGACTAGCGGGAGAGTCAATGAGCAGTTCTTC. This codes for CASSLGVTSGRVNEQFF.

This chain links TRBV27 with TRBJ1-4, with 9 bases that match TRBD1. The germline V gene encodes CDR1 MNHEY and CDR2 SMNVEV (reference sequence). The V gene end was trimmed by 5 bases and the J gene end by 12 bases; junction bases not matched to a gene: 13. This CDR3 has 15 residues. The CDR3 DNA sequence: TGTGCCAGCAGTCGGACAGGGGAGGGAGCTGGGGAACTGTTTTTT. It is translated as CASSRTGEGAGELFF.

This rearrangement joins TRBV7-9 to TRBJ1-2; no reliable D call. The CDR3 is made up of 13 amino acids. The V and J ends lost 1 base and 8 bases respectively, with 11 bases between them. The germline V gene has CDR1 SEHNR and CDR2 FQNEAQ (reference sequence). The CDR3 here is CASSLEVDRGYTF. DNA for the CDR3: TGTGCCAGCAGCTTAGAGGTGGACCGGGGCTACACCTTC.

The chain combines TRBV29-1 with TRBJ1-1, with D unclear. The CDR3 is 12 residues long. Germline values: CDR1 SQVTM, CDR2 ANQGSEA. V lost 7 bases to trimming and J lost 6 bases, with 15 bases between them. This chain's CDR3 is CSAHPREPEAFF. The CDR3 DNA is TGCAGCGCGCACCCGAGGGAACCTGAAGCTTTCTTT.

The chain uses TRBV7-2 and TRBJ1-1; the D is unclear. V was pared by 1 base and J by 4 bases, with 13 bases between. The length of the CDR3 is 15 residues. Germline V gene sequence: CDR1 SGHTA, CDR2 FQGNSA. This chain's CDR3 is CASSLEYGTGTEAFF. For the CDR3, the DNA is TGTGCCAGCAGCTTAGAATACGGTACCGGCACTGAAGCTTTCTTT.

The V and J genes are TRBV5-5 and TRBJ1-1; TRBD1 matches 8 bases. The ends lost 2 bases at V and 4 bases at J; junction bases unmatched: 10. The CDR3 has 16 amino acids. Germline V CDR1 and CDR2: SGHKS, YYEKEE (reference sequence). The CDR3 here is CASSFQGASLVTEAFF. The DNA for the CDR3 is TGTGCCAGCAGCTTTCAGGGGGCTAGTCTGGTCACTGAAGCTTTCTTT.

The V call is TRBV12-3 or TRBV12-4, the J call TRBJ2-3; no definite D call. The CDR3 extends over 12 amino acids. The V gene lost 6 bases and the J gene lost 3 bases, with 7 bases spanning the gap. CDR3 DNA: TGTGCCAGCAGGCTAACGACAGATACGCAGTATTTT. This translates into CASRLTTDTQYF.

The rearrangement uses TRBV7-3 and TRBJ2-5; TRBD1 agrees at 7 bases. Germline V gene lookup returns CDR1 SGHTA and CDR2 FQGTGA. V dropped 5 bases and J dropped 4; count of bases not matched to a gene: 4. The CDR3 is 13 amino acids. The CDR3 nucleotides read TGTGCCAGCAGCCGTTACAGGGGAGAGACCCAGTACTTC. Translating it yields CASSRYRGETQYF.

The rearrangement uses TRBV27 and TRBJ1-2; a possible D gene is TRBD1 (5 bases). This CDR3 is 13 amino acids long. From germline, CDR1 is MNHEY and CDR2 SMNVEV (reference sequence). V lost 6 bases, J lost 7 bases, and 15 bases lay in between. In DNA, the CDR3 is TGTGCCAGCAGCCATCAGGGTTTAGGTGGCTACACCTTC. Translating gives CASSHQGLGGYTF.

This chain connects TRBV7-9 to TRBJ1-1; D unresolved. The CDR3 has 14 amino acids. Germline CDR1 reads SEHNR; CDR2 reads FQNEAQ (reference sequence). The germline V and J ends were trimmed by 1 base and 5 bases, with 11 bases remaining between them. In nucleotides, the CDR3 is TGTGCCAGCAGCTTAGGGGCGGATATGACTGAAGCTTTCTTT. Protein: CASSLGADMTEAFF. Variable domain in full (rest from reference TRBV7-9 and TRBJ1-1): DTGVSQNPRHKITKRGQNVTFRCDPISEHNRLYWYRQTLGQGPEFLTYFQNEAQLEKSRLLSDRFSAERPKGSFSTLEIQRTEQGDSAMYLCASSLGADMTEAFFGQGTRLTVV.

This chain connects TRBV7-2 to TRBJ2-7, with D tentatively TRBD2 (6 bases). Germline CDR1 reads SGHTA; CDR2 reads FQGNSA. This CDR3 is built from 14 residues. Trimming cost V 3 bases and J 1 base, with 10 bases left between them. As DNA, the CDR3 is TGTGCCAGCAGCTTCGGACGGGGGTCCTACGAGCAGTACTTC. It translates to CASSFGRGSYEQYF. Supplemented by reference TRBV7-2 and TRBJ2-7, the full variable domain reads GAGVSQSPSNKVTEKGKDVELRCDPISGHTALYWYRQSLGQGLEFLIYFQGNSAPDKSGLPSDRFSAERTGGSVSTLTIQRTQQEDSAVYLCASSFGRGSYEQYFGPGTRLTVT.

V usage is TRBV2 and J usage is TRBJ2-5, with 10 positions matching TRBD2. CDR1 is SNHLY, CDR2 FYNNEI, per germline. Unmatched junction bases numbered 9, after V lost 7 bases and J lost 4 bases. The CDR3 totals 15 residues. In DNA, the CDR3 is TGTGCCAGCAAACTCCTAGCGGGAGAGGGAGAGACCCAGTACTTC. Amino acids: CASKLLAGEGETQYF.

The CDR3 here is CASSDGRLSGANVLTF. For the CDR3, the DNA is TGTGCCAGCAGCGATGGACGTCTCTCTGGGGCCAACGTCCTGACTTTC. This rearrangement joins TRBV11-2 to TRBJ2-6; D remains unclear. Per germline, CDR1 SGHAT and CDR2 FQNNGV. This CDR3 contains 16 residues. V lost 5 bases and J lost 0, with 11 bases in between.

This clone came up a few times. This sequence joins TRBV6-5 and TRBJ2-1; 12 bases align to TRBD2. This CDR3 has 13 residues. The V and J ends lost 6 bases and 9 bases, in that order; junction bases with no gene match: 3. Germline CDR1 reads MNHEY; CDR2 reads SVGAGI. The CDR3 protein is CASSSGLAGEQFF. The CDR3 coding sequence is TGTGCCAGCAGCTCGGGACTAGCGGGTGAGCAGTTCTTC.

The chain recombines TRBV28 with TRBJ2-7; D is tentatively TRBD1 or TRBD2 (5 bases each). This CDR3 has 13 amino acids. V was clipped by 3 bases and J by 7 bases, with 13 bases between them. Germline V gives CDR1 MDHEN, CDR2 SYDVKM. The CDR3 DNA follows: TGTGCCAGCAGTTTCGGGGCGGTGGCGGAGCAGTACTTC. Encoded protein: CASSFGAVAEQYF.

The rearrangement links TRBV19 to TRBJ2-1; 8 bases line up with TRBD2. J lost 9 bases, V lost 5 bases, and 15 bases had no gene match. The CDR3 runs 16 residues. Germline CDR1 LNHDA, CDR2 SQIVND (reference sequence). The CDR3 nucleotides are TGTGCCAGTAGTCAAACCCCGGGACTAGTGGGTGGTGAGCAGTTCTTC. It specifies CASSQTPGLVGGEQFF.

This clone appeared once. This chain joins TRBV6-5 and TRBJ2-1; 8 positions agree with TRBD1. V was clipped by 6 bases and J by 0 bases; unmatched bases: 4. There are 15 residues in the CDR3. Germline lookup yields CDR1 MNHEY and CDR2 SVGAGI. The CDR3 loop reads CASRPTGGSYNEQFF. In DNA, the CDR3 is TGTGCCAGCAGGCCTACAGGGGGCTCCTACAATGAGCAGTTCTTC.

The V gene is TRBV9, the J gene TRBJ2-3; the match to TRBD2 covers 8 bases. CDR1 and CDR2 from the germline V gene are SGDLS and YYNGEE. The CDR3 covers 17 residues. V shed 4 bases, J shed 1 base, and the junction held 11 bases outside the gene matches. The CDR3 coding sequence is TGTGCCAGCAGCAAGGGAGGAGCGGGAGATGGCACAGATACGCAGTATTTT. The encoded protein is CASSKGGAGDGTDTQYF. Together with reference TRBV9 and TRBJ2-3, the CDR3 gives the full variable domain: DSGVTQTPKHLITATGQRVTLRCSPRSGDLSVYWYQQSLDQGLQFLIQYYNGEERAKGNILERFSAQQFPDLHSELNLSSLELGDSALYFCASSKGGAGDGTDTQYFGPGTRLTVL.

V usage is TRBV28 and J usage is TRBJ1-2, with D perhaps matching TRBD1 (5 bases). V was pared by 6 bases and J by 0 bases, with 26 bases between. This CDR3 has 19 residues. Germline loops: CDR1 MDHEN, CDR2 SYDVKM. The CDR3 DNA is TGTGCCAGCAGCTCCCCCTCTGGATCAGGGCCTCAAACTAACTATGGCTACACCTTC. Translating gives CASSSPSGSGPQTNYGYTF.

V gene TRBV7-6 combines with J gene TRBJ1-2; 8 positions match TRBD1. CDR3 length: 15 amino acids. The germline gives CDR1 SGHVS, CDR2 FNYEAQ. V was clipped by 5 bases and J by 0 bases; unmatched bases: 5. The CDR3 DNA sequence: TGTGCCAGCAGCCTATGGACAGGGCCTAACTATGGCTACACCTTC. Translated: CASSLWTGPNYGYTF.